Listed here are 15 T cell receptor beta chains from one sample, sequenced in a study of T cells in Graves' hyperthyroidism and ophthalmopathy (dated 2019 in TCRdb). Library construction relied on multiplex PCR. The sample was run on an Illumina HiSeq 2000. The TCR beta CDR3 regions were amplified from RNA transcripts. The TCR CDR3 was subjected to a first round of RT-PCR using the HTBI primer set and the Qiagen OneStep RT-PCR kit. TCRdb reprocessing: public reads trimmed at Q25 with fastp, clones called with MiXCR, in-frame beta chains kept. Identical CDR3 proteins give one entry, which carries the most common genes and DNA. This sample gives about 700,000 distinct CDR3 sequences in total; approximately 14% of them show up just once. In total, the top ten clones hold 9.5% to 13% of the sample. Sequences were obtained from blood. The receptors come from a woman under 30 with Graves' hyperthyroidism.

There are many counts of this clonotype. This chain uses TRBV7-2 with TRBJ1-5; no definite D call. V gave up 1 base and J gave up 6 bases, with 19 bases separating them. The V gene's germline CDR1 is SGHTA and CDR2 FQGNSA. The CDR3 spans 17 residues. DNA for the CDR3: TGTGCCAGCAGCTTAGTGGGCACTGGGATGGGTGGTCAGCCCCAGCATTTT. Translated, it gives CASSLVGTGMGGQPQHF.

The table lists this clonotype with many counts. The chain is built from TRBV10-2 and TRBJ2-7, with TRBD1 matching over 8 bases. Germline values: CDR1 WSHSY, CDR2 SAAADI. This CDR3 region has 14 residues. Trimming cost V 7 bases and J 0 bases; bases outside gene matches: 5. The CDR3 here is CASKRGQDSYEQYF. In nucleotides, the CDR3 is TGCGCCAGCAAGAGGGGACAGGACTCCTACGAGCAGTACTTC.

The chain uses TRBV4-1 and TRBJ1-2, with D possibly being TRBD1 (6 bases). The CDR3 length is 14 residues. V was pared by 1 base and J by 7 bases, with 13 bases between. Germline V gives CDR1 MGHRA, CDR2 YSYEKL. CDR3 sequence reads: CASSQAPGVGGYTF. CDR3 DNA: TGCGCCAGCAGCCAAGCCCCAGGGGTTGGTGGCTACACCTTC.

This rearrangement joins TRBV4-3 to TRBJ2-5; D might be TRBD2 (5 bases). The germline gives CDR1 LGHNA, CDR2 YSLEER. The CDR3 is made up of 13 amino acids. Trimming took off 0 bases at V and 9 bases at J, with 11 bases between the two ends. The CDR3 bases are TGCGCCAGCAGCCAAGAAGGGCCAGCGGCCCAGTACTTC. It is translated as CASSQEGPAAQYF.

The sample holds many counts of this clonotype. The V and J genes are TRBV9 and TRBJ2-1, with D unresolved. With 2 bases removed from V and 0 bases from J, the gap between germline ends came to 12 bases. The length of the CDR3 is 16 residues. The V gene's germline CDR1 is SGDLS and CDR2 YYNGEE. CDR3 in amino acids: CASSVVGGGSYNEQFF. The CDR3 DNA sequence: TGTGCCAGCAGCGTTGTAGGCGGTGGCTCCTACAATGAGCAGTTCTTC. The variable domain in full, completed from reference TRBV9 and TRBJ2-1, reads DSGVTQTPKHLITATGQRVTLRCSPRSGDLSVYWYQQSLDQGLQFLIQYYNGEERAKGNILERFSAQQFPDLHSELNLSSLELGDSALYFCASSVVGGGSYNEQFFGPGTRLTVL.

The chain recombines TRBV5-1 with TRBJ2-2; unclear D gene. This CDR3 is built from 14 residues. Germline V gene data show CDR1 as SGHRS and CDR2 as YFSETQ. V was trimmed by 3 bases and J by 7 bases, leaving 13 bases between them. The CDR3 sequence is CASSSYPLGGELFF. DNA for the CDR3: TGCGCCAGCAGCTCCTACCCCCTCGGCGGGGAGCTGTTTTTT.

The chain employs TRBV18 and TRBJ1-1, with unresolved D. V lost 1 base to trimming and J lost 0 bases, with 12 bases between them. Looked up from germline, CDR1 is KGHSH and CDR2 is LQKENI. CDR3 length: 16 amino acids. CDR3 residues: CASSPRQAPMNTEAFF. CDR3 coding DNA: TGTGCCAGCTCACCACGGCAGGCCCCGATGAACACTGAAGCTTTCTTT.

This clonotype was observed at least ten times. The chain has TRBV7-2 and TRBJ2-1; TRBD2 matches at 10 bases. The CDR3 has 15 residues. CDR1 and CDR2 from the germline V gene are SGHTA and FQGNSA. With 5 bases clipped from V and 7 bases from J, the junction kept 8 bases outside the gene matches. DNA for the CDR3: TGTGCCAGCAGCCCAGAGGCTAGCGGGAGTAATGAGCAGTTCTTC. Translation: CASSPEASGSNEQFF.

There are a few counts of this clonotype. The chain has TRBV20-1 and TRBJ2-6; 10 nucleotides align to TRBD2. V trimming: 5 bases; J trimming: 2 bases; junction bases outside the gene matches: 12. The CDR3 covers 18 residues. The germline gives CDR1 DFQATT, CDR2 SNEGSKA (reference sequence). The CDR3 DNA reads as TGCAGTGCTCCTGACATCATAGCGGGAGGAGCTGGGGCCAACGTCCTGACTTTC. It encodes CSAPDIIAGGAGANVLTF.

The CDR3: CATTGSLNHEQYF. DNA for the CDR3: TGTGCCACCACTGGGAGTTTGAACCACGAGCAGTACTTC. The J gene is TRBJ2-7, the V gene TRBV15, with a weak D call TRBD2 (5 bases). This CDR3 contains 13 residues. Germline lookup yields CDR1 LNHNV and CDR2 YYDKDF (reference sequence). V lost 7 bases to trimming and J lost 5 bases, with 15 bases between them.

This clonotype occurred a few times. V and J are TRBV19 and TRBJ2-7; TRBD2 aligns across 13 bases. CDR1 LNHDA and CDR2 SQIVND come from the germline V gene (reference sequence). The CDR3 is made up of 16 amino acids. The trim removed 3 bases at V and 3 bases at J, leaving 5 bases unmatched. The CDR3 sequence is CASSIGLAGDGYEQYF. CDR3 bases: TGTGCCAGTAGTATTGGACTAGCGGGAGATGGCTACGAGCAGTACTTC.

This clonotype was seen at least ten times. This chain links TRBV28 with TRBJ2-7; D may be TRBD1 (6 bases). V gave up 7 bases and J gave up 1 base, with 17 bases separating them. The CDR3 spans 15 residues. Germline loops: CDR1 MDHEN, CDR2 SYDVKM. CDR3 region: CASIPTGFRSYEQYF. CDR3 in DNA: TGTGCCAGCATCCCCACAGGGTTTAGATCCTACGAGCAGTACTTC.

The CDR3 reads CASSGQGLKQYF. CDR3 in DNA: TGTGCCAGCAGCGGACAGGGTTTAAAGCAGTACTTC. The genes are TRBV25-1 and TRBJ2-7; 8 positions match TRBD1. The CDR3 extends over 12 amino acids. CDR1 and CDR2 (germline): MGHDK, SYGVNS. V dropped 6 bases and J dropped 8; count of bases not matched to a gene: 6.

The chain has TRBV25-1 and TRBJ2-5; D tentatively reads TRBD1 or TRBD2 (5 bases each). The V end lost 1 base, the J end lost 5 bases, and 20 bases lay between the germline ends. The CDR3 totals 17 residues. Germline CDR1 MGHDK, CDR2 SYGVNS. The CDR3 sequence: CASSELDKGRWSETQYF. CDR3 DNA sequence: TGTGCCAGCAGTGAATTGGACAAGGGACGGTGGTCGGAGACCCAGTACTTC.

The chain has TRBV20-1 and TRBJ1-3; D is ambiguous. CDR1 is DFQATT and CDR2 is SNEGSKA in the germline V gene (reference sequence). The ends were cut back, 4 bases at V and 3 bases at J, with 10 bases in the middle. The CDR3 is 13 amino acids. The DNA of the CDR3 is TGCAGTGCTATCCCCAACCTTGGAAACACCATATATTTT. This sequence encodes CSAIPNLGNTIYF.